What follows are 22 T cell receptor beta chains derived from one specimen sequenced in a study of monozygotic twins with inflammatory bowel disease. TCRdb reprocessed the 5' RACE reads, keeping one entry per CDR3 protein, no DNA. The sample data list under 150,000 distinct CDR3 sequences. Sequencing was performed on blood. Receptors originate from a human donor with ulcerative colitis or Crohn's disease, or a healthy co-twin of an affected twin (not recorded which).

V and J are TRBV20-1 and TRBJ1-5. The CDR3 runs 14 residues. Germline V lookup: CDR1 DFQATT, CDR2 SNEGSKA (reference sequence). CDR3 sequence reads: CSARFRNSNQPQHF.

The CDR3 is CASSQDGVGGTTKNTQYF. The chain is built from TRBV4-1 and TRBJ2-3; the TRBD2 assignment by TCRdb is unverifiable without DNA. CDR1 and CDR2 from the germline V gene are MGHRA and YSYEKL. This CDR3 spans 18 amino acids.

V and J are TRBV20-1 and TRBJ1-6; the TRBD1 assignment by TCRdb is unverifiable without DNA. This CDR3 has 17 amino acids. Germline assignment: CDR1 DFQATT and CDR2 SNEGSKA (reference sequence). CDR3 in amino acids: CSASSGGPSSYNSPLHF.

The rearrangement links TRBV20-1 to TRBJ2-1; TCRdb's D gene call, TRBD2, goes unchecked for lack of DNA. Germline CDR1 reads DFQATT; CDR2 reads SNEGSKA (reference sequence). The CDR3 is made up of 12 amino acids. The CDR3 sequence: CSARSGVNEQFF.

This sequence joins TRBV7-2 and TRBJ2-7; TCRdb's D call of TRBD2 is untestable without DNA. The CDR3 consists of 15 residues. Looked up from germline, CDR1 is SGHTA and CDR2 is FQGNSA. Here the CDR3 reads CASSLEAGIGYEQYF.

The CDR3 loop reads CSGGAGWGMNTEAFF. The chain couples TRBV29-1 to TRBJ1-1; the TRBD1 assignment by TCRdb is unverifiable without DNA. The CDR3 is made up of 15 amino acids. The V gene's germline CDR1 is SQVTM and CDR2 ANQGSEA.

V usage is TRBV27 and J usage is TRBJ1-2; TCRdb calls TRBD1, which cannot be checked without DNA. The CDR3 length is 14 residues. Germline V gene sequence: CDR1 MNHEY, CDR2 SMNVEV (reference sequence). CDR3 amino acids: CASSPTGTGYGYTF.

The chain uses TRBV3-1 and TRBJ1-3. Germline values: CDR1 LGHDT, CDR2 YNNKEL (reference sequence). The CDR3 has 15 amino acids. CDR3 loop: CASSQERSSGNTIYF.

V usage is TRBV7-2 and J usage is TRBJ2-3. CDR3 length: 11 residues. Germline V gene sequence: CDR1 SGHTA, CDR2 FQGNSA. The CDR3 reads CASSPLDTQYF.

The genes are TRBV4-1 and TRBJ1-6; as DNA is missing, the TRBD1 call by TCRdb cannot be tested. The length of the CDR3 is 15 residues. Germline CDR1 reads MGHRA; CDR2 reads YSYEKL. CDR3 protein: CASSQRQGANSPLHF.

The gene calls are TRBV7-9 and TRBJ1-2; TCRdb returns TRBD1, unconfirmable since there is no DNA. CDR1 is SEHNR and CDR2 is FQNEAQ in the germline V gene (reference sequence). The CDR3 has 15 residues. The CDR3 protein is CASSLAVPRGSGYTF.

This chain uses TRBV3-1 with TRBJ2-1; TCRdb proposes TRBD1, but this gene call is untestable without DNA. The CDR3 length is 18 residues. The germline gives CDR1 LGHDT, CDR2 YNNKEL (reference sequence). The CDR3 loop reads CASSQDTGIWLTDNEQFF.

The rearrangement links TRBV7-2 to TRBJ2-7; TCRdb names TRBD2, which stays unverified in the absence of DNA. Germline-derived CDR1 and CDR2 are SGHTA and FQGNSA. The CDR3 spans 18 residues. CDR3: CASSLRSKERGGIYEQYF.

The gene calls are TRBV7-8 and TRBJ1-1; TCRdb gives TRBD1 as the D gene, but with no DNA this cannot be confirmed. The CDR3 is 16 amino acids. Germline CDR1 reads SGHVS; CDR2 reads FQNEAQ. This chain's CDR3 is CASSLPGQTMNTEAFF. The full variable domain, completed using reference TRBV7-8 and TRBJ1-1, is GAGVSQSPRYKVAKRGQDVALRCDPISGHVSLFWYQQALGQGPEFLTYFQNEAQLDKSGLPSDRFFAERPEGSVSTLKIQRTQQEDSAVYLCASSLPGQTMNTEAFFGQGTRLTVV.

This rearrangement joins TRBV5-1 to TRBJ1-2; the D call of TRBD1 rests on TCRdb alone, since no DNA is present to check it. The CDR3 has 15 residues. Germline V CDR1 and CDR2: SGHRS, YFSETQ. CDR3 sequence: CASSLDRVGVDGYTF. Using reference TRBV5-1 and TRBJ1-2 for the parts outside the CDR3, the full variable domain is KAGVTQTPRYLIKTRGQQVTLSCSPISGHRSVSWYQQTPGQGLQFLFEYFSETQRNKGNFPGRFSGRQFSNSRSEMNVSTLELGDSALYLCASSLDRVGVDGYTFGSGTRLTVV.

The genes are TRBV4-2 and TRBJ1-4; with no DNA, the TCRdb D assignment of TRBD1 cannot be verified. CDR1 is LGHNA, CDR2 YNFKEQ, per germline. The CDR3 loop spans 16 amino acids. CDR3 in amino acids: CASSQPPGQGNEKLFF.

The rearrangement uses TRBV5-1 and TRBJ2-1; the TCRdb D gene call, TRBD1, has no DNA to confirm it. Looked up from germline, CDR1 is SGHRS and CDR2 is YFSETQ. The CDR3 has 16 residues. The chain's CDR3 is CASSDPGQGSIGEQFF.

CDR3 in amino acids: CASSAGTRGHYEQYF. The chain is built from TRBV9 and TRBJ2-7; TCRdb calls TRBD1, which cannot be checked without DNA. The CDR3 is 15 amino acids. The germline V gene has CDR1 SGDLS and CDR2 YYNGEE.

The rearrangement joins TRBV18 to TRBJ2-1; lacking DNA, the TRBD1 call made by TCRdb goes unchecked. Germline loops: CDR1 KGHSH, CDR2 LQKENI. The CDR3 is made up of 17 amino acids. This chain's CDR3 is CASSPPNAGTGNNEQFF.

This chain links TRBV7-2 with TRBJ1-2; the D gene TCRdb calls, TRBD1, cannot be checked with no DNA. The CDR3 has 14 residues. CDR1 is SGHTA and CDR2 is FQGNSA in the germline V gene. The CDR3 is CASTLSGQNHGYTF.

The chain recombines TRBV5-1 with TRBJ2-1; TCRdb's D call of TRBD1 is untestable without DNA. Germline values: CDR1 SGHRS, CDR2 YFSETQ. The length of the CDR3 is 14 residues. Here the CDR3 reads CASSLVGRDNEQFF.

This chain connects TRBV11-3 to TRBJ2-5; absent DNA, TCRdb's TRBD1 call cannot be checked. This CDR3 region has 14 residues. CDR1 SGHNT and CDR2 YENEEA come from the germline V gene. The CDR3 loop is CASSSPGQRETQYF.